This T cell receptor beta chain was captured in a study of breast tumors, draining lymph nodes, adjacent tissues. Germline values: CDR1 SGHTA, CDR2 FQGNSA. V was cut by 5 bases and J by 10 bases, with 17 bases left in between. The CDR3 is 13 residues long. Comments on this clonotype: Its antigen is as yet unknown.

Broader study findings: Tumor repertoires ranked between lymph nodes and nontumor tissue in diversity, with V and J gene preferences. Tumor T cell lymph node origin was a supported hypothesis, not proven. Tumor and nontumor repertoires were significantly more similar in luminal-like than in basal-like breast cancer.

TCRdb itself ran the multiplex PCR reads through MiXCR, one entry per CDR3 protein. This table holds 60,000 to 65,000 distinct CDR3 sequences, around 60% found once. This receptor was identified in a female donor with breast cancer. Some clones in this sample may be carry-over from other donors' samples. The sequencing sample was made of breast tumor tissue. The chain joins TRBV7-2 to TRBJ1-2; D is perhaps TRBD1 (6 bases). CDR3 sequence (DNA): TGTGCCAGCAGCACCTACGGGGACAATGACTACACCTTC. Amino acids: CASSTYGDNDYTF.